The sample holds one count of the clone carrying this TCR beta chain. Its antigen remains unidentified. These data belong to a study of shared clonotypes between healthy human individuals. Study at large: The study enrolled a couple of women and a few men aged 18 to 49.

Sorted-subset replicate PCR reactions contained roughly 200 ng DNA, corresponding to tens of thousands of T cell genomes. Assay used: immunoSEQ multiplex PCR; TCRdb lists only in-frame clones, some missing. The repertoire consists of around 1.9 million clones, with 85% to 95% occurring once and the leading ten covering 1.5% to 2%. This CDR3 has 17 amino acids. CDR1 and CDR2 (germline): MGHRA, YSYEKL. V shed 1 base and J shed 0 bases, with 16 bases lying between them. General observations from the study: The study found lower generation probabilities in non-shared clonotypes than in those shared by all four donors.

Terminally differentiated effector memory CD45RA+ cells were excluded by CCR7 positive selection of CD45RO-negative cells. The source of this sequence is a man younger than 30 in good health. Some clones in this sample may be carry-over from other donors' samples. The gene calls are TRBV4-1 and TRBJ2-7; the D gene is possibly TRBD1 (5 bases). The sample was naive CD8+ T cells from PBMCs. The CDR3, as DNA: TGCGCCAGCAGCCAAGTTTGGGTCGGACACGACTCCTACGAGCAGTACTTC. Protein: CASSQVWVGHDSYEQYF.